Below are 21 T cell receptor beta chains sequenced from a single sample in a study of memory CD4+ T cells and cytomegalovirus serostatus (dated by TCRdb to the late 2010s). Single viable CD3+CD4+CD8-CD45RO+ cells were sorted as memory CD4+ T cells on a FACSAria II. To prepare the library, the immunoSEQ multiplex PCR assay was applied. TCRdb provides this immuneACCESS table in a form limited to in-frame rearrangements. Some clones are lacking; in checked studies, under half of them reflect an unresolved V gene, and why the rest are absent is not known. The sample yields about 48,000 clones; roughly 78% were counted once. Less than 0.85% of the sample lies in the top ten. Material for sequencing was memory CD4+ T cells from blood. The origin of the receptors is an adult in good health and CMV-seronegative.

The gene calls are TRBV27 and TRBJ1-2, with D uncertain. Germline V CDR1 and CDR2: MNHEY, SMNVEV (reference sequence). V lost 3 bases and J 2 bases, leaving 7 bases between the germline ends. This CDR3 has 13 amino acids. CDR3 sequence: CASSFRENYGYTF. CDR3 DNA sequence: TGTGCCAGCAGTTTCCGGGAGAACTATGGCTACACCTTC.

The chain uses TRBV19 and TRBJ1-1; D may be TRBD1 (5 bases). The CDR3 length is 15 residues. V lost 5 bases to trimming and J lost 6 bases, with 19 bases between them. Per germline, CDR1 LNHDA and CDR2 SQIVND (reference sequence). CDR3 sequence (DNA): TGTGCCAGTAGTTCCAAGTCGCAGGGCCCCCCTGAAGCTTTCTTT. It specifies CASSSKSQGPPEAFF.

This clone was seen more than once but under ten times. The genes are TRBV7-2 and TRBJ1-1; TRBD1 might be the D (6 bases). This CDR3 comprises 15 residues. The germline V gene has CDR1 SGHTA and CDR2 FQGNSA. V shed 3 bases and J shed 10 bases, with 21 bases lying between them. CDR3 DNA sequence: TGTGCCAGCAGCTTCCCGAGGGGGGCCGCTGAATCAGCTTTCTTT. Its protein product is CASSFPRGAAESAFF.

This chain joins TRBV5-1 and TRBJ2-1, with a possible D match to TRBD2 (5 bases). CDR1 and CDR2 (germline): SGHRS, YFSETQ. The CDR3 loop spans 13 amino acids. The V gene lost 2 bases and the J gene lost 6 bases, with 9 bases spanning the gap. CDR3 protein: CASSLELVNEQFF. In DNA form, the CDR3 reads TGCGCCAGCAGCTTAGAACTAGTCAATGAGCAGTTCTTC.

The rearrangement joins TRBV5-4 to TRBJ2-1; 8 positions agree with TRBD2. V gave up 0 bases and J gave up 5 bases; unmatched junction bases: 7. The CDR3 consists of 16 residues. Per germline, CDR1 SGHNT and CDR2 YYREEE (reference sequence). CDR3 DNA sequence: TGTGCCAGCAGCTTGGGTAGCGGGATGAGAGACAATGAGCAGTTCTTC. Its protein product is CASSLGSGMRDNEQFF.

The gene calls are TRBV6-1 and TRBJ1-2; D is perhaps TRBD1 (5 bases). Germline loops: CDR1 MNHNS, CDR2 SASEGT. The CDR3 runs 13 residues. Trimming cost V 3 bases and J 2 bases, with 7 bases left between them. The CDR3 is CASSDGGNYGYTF. As DNA, the CDR3 is TGTGCCAGCAGTGACGGGGGGAACTATGGCTACACCTTC.

This clone turned up a few times. Other nucleotide sequences in the sample specify the same CDR3. This sequence joins TRBV5-1 and TRBJ2-5, with 9 bases identical to TRBD2. Germline CDR1 is SGHRS and CDR2 is YFSETQ. This CDR3 contains 14 residues. The V segment lost 2 bases and the J segment 3 bases; nucleotides outside the gene matches: 2. CDR3 in amino acids: CASSLSGGKETQYF. In nucleotides, the CDR3 is TGCGCCAGCAGCTTAAGCGGGGGGAAAGAGACCCAGTACTTC.

The chain combines TRBV29-1 with TRBJ2-5; 9 bases agree with TRBD1. This CDR3 comprises 14 residues. From germline, CDR1 is SQVTM and CDR2 ANQGSEA. Trimming took 6 bases from V and 1 from J; bases not matched to a gene: 6. The chain's CDR3 is CSVEPGQGQETQYF. The CDR3 DNA follows: TGCAGCGTGGAGCCGGGACAGGGCCAAGAGACCCAGTACTTC. The variable domain in full, completed from reference TRBV29-1 and TRBJ2-5, reads SAVISQKPSRDICQRGTSLTIQCQVDSQVTMMFWYRQQPGQSLTLIATANQGSEATYESGFVIDKFPISRPNLTFSTLTVSNMSPEDSSIYLCSVEPGQGQETQYFGPGTRLLVL.

As concerns this clone: One junction end disagrees with the germline gene, perhaps due to a read error. The CDR3 DNA reads TGTGCCAGCAGTCTAGCGGGAGTCTCCCACGAGCAGTACTTC. Translation: CASSLAGVSHEQYF. The chain employs TRBV6-5 and TRBJ2-5; TRBD2 agrees at 10 bases. The DNA end is a closer match to TRBJ2-7, so the J assignment may be wrong. The CDR3 runs 14 residues. Looked up from germline, CDR1 is MNHEY and CDR2 is SVGAGI.

The chain is built from TRBV6-8 and TRBJ2-7; no firm D call. Germline CDR1 is MNHGY and CDR2 is SAAAGT. V lost 4 bases to trimming and J lost 0 bases, with 25 bases between them. The CDR3 is made up of 19 amino acids. In DNA, the CDR3 is TGTGCCAGCAGTTCCCGCGTAGGTGATTTGTCGCGAAGCTCCTACGAGCAGTACTTC. It translates to CASSSRVGDLSRSSYEQYF.

V usage is TRBV7-8 and J usage is TRBJ1-1, with TRBD1 matching 8 bases. The CDR3 extends over 14 amino acids. Germline V CDR1 and CDR2: SGHVS, FQNEAQ. J gave up 2 bases and V 6 bases, and 5 bases lay outside the gene matches. The CDR3 region is CASSSDRVNTEAFF. The CDR3 DNA follows: TGTGCCAGCAGTTCGGACAGGGTCAACACTGAAGCTTTCTTT.

The chain recombines TRBV28 with TRBJ2-2; weak D call: TRBD1 (5 bases). Germline CDR1 MDHEN, CDR2 SYDVKM. The CDR3 is 15 amino acids. V lost 3 bases to trimming and J lost 0 bases, with 8 bases between them. CDR3 DNA sequence: TGTGCCAGCAGTTTTCGGACACCGAACACCGGGGAGCTGTTTTTT. Translating gives CASSFRTPNTGELFF.

The chain is built from TRBV10-1 and TRBJ1-1; D remains ambiguous. Germline V gene data show CDR1 as WNHNN and CDR2 as SYGVQD (reference sequence). The CDR3 sequence is 13 residues long. V was clipped by 6 bases and J by 0 bases, with 8 bases between them. The CDR3 nucleotides are TGCGCCAGCAGGCTTACCATGAACACTGAAGCTTTCTTT. Its translation: CASRLTMNTEAFF.

This clone has only one observation. This chain links TRBV5-4 with TRBJ2-5; TRBD1 matches 9 bases. After removal of 3 bases from V and 4 bases from J, the junction contained 7 bases not matched to a gene. Per germline, CDR1 SGHNT and CDR2 YYREEE (reference sequence). CDR3 length equals 15 residues. The CDR3 here is CASSSQGQGRETQYF. CDR3 in DNA: TGTGCCAGCAGCTCCCAGGGACAGGGTCGAGAGACCCAGTACTTC.

This sequence joins TRBV14 and TRBJ2-4; D unresolved. The CDR3 contains 14 residues. Germline V CDR1 and CDR2: SGHDN, FVKESK. The ends were cut back, 2 bases at V and 0 bases at J, with 5 bases in the middle. The CDR3 is CASSQQGAKNIQYF. CDR3 bases: TGTGCCAGCAGCCAACAAGGAGCCAAAAACATTCAGTACTTC. Based on the CDR3 plus reference TRBV14 and TRBJ2-4, the full variable domain is EAGVTQFPSHSVIEKGQTVTLRCDPISGHDNLYWYRRVMGKEIKFLLHFVKESKQDESGMPNNRFLAERTGGTYSTLKVQPAELEDSGVYFCASSQQGAKNIQYFGAGTRLSVL.

The V and J genes are TRBV6-5 and TRBJ2-5, with 7 bases that match TRBD2. Germline assignment: CDR1 MNHEY and CDR2 SVGAGI. V trimming: 6 bases; J trimming: 5 bases; junction bases outside the gene matches: 9. This CDR3 has 14 residues. CDR3: CASRRLARGETQYF. The CDR3 DNA follows: TGTGCCAGCAGACGACTAGCCCGTGGGGAGACCCAGTACTTC.

This chain joins TRBV6-1 and TRBJ2-5; D is possibly TRBD2 (5 bases). The germline CDR1 and CDR2 sequences are MNHNS and SASEGT. V lost 8 bases and J 4 bases, leaving 14 bases between the germline ends. The CDR3 contains 13 residues. CDR3 protein: CASLRGFGETQYF. CDR3 DNA: TGTGCCAGCCTCAGAGGGTTTGGAGAGACCCAGTACTTC.

This sequence joins TRBV30 and TRBJ1-2; D remains ambiguous. V was clipped by 1 base and J by 4 bases, with 25 bases between them. The CDR3 contains 18 residues. CDR1 and CDR2 from the germline V gene are GTSNPN and SVGIG (reference sequence). CDR3 in amino acids: CAWSGGVTRIRATYGYTF. For the CDR3, the DNA is TGTGCCTGGAGTGGGGGAGTGACTCGGATCCGGGCAACCTATGGCTACACCTTC.

V and J are TRBV28 and TRBJ1-2; D call uncertain. V lost 3 bases to trimming and J lost 3 bases, with 5 bases between them. This CDR3 has 12 residues. CDR1 is MDHEN, CDR2 SYDVKM, per germline. The CDR3 sequence: CASSFGYYGYTF. The CDR3 nucleotides are TGTGCCAGCAGTTTTGGGTACTATGGCTACACCTTC.

This rearrangement joins TRBV6-1 to TRBJ1-2; 11 nucleotides agree with TRBD1. V dropped 6 bases and J dropped 6; count of bases not matched to a gene: 3. The CDR3 contains 13 residues. Germline V gene sequence: CDR1 MNHNS, CDR2 SASEGT. The DNA for the CDR3 is TGTGCCAGCAGGGGACAGGGGGTAAATGGCTACACCTTC. This gives the protein CASRGQGVNGYTF.

This chain connects TRBV6-1 to TRBJ1-5; no clear D gene. Germline V gene sequence: CDR1 MNHNS, CDR2 SASEGT. CDR3 size: 16 residues. Trimming pared 3 bases from V and 0 bases from J, leaving 12 bases between. Written as DNA, the CDR3 is TGTGCCAGCAGTGACGCGAAAATGTATAGCAATCAGCCCCAGCATTTT. This gives the protein CASSDAKMYSNQPQHF.